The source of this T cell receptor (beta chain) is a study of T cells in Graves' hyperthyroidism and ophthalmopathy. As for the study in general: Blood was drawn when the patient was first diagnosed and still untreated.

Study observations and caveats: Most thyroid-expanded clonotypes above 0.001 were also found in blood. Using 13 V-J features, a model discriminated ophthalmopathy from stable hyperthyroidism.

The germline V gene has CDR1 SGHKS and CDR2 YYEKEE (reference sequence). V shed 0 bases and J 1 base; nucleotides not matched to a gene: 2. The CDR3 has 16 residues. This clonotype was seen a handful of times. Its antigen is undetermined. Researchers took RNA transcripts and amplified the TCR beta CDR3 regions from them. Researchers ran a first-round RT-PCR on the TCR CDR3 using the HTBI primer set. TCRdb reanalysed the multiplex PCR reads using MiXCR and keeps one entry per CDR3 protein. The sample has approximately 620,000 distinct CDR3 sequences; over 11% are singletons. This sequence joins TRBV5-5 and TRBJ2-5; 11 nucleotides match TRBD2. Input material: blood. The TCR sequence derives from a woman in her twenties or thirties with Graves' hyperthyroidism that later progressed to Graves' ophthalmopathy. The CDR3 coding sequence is TGTGCCAGCAGCTTGGAGGGACTAGCGGCCCAAGAGACCCAGTACTTC. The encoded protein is CASSLEGLAAQETQYF.